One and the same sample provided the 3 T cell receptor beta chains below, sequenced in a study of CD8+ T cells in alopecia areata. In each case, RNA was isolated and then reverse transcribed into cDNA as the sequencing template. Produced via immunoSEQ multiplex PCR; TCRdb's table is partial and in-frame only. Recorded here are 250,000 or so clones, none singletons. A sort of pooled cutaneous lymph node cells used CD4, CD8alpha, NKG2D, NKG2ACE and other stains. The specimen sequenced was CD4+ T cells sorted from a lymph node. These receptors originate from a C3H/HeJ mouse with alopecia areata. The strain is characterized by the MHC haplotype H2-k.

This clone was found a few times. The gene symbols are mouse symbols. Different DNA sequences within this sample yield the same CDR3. Partial CDR3 DNA: TGTGCCAGCAGTATAAACAGAAACACA. Protein sequence: CASSINRNT. The entire CDR3 protein reads CASSINRNTEVFF. V and J are TRBV19 and TRBJ1-1; D call uncertain. The CDR3 end falls 4 residues outside the read, so it is completed with the germline J gene. Trimming removed 1 base at V and 1 base at J, with 5 bases between. This CDR3 is 13 amino acids long. Germline CDR1 is FNHDT and CDR2 is SITEND (reference sequence). The full variable domain, rest sourced from reference TRBV19 and TRBJ1-1, is GGIITQTPKFLIGQEGQKLTLKCQQNFNHDTMYWYRQDSGKGLRLIYYSITENDLQKGDLSEGYDASREKKSSFSLTVTSAQKNEMAVFLCASSINRNTEVFFGKGTRLTVV.

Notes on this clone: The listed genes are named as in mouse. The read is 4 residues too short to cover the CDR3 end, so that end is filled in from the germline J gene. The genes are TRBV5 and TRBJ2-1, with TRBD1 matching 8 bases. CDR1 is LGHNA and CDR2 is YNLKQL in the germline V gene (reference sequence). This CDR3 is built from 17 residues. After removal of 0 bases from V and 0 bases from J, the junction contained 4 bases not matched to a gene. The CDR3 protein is CASSQEMDRDNYAEQFF. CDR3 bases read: TGTGCCAGCAGCCAAGAGATGGACAGGGATAACTATGCT.

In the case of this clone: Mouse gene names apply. Here the CDR3 reads CASSLVTGGNQDTQYF. CDR3 DNA, as far as it was read: TGTGCCAGCTCTCTCGTGACTGGGGGGAACCAAGAC. The V gene is TRBV12-1, the J gene TRBJ2-5; 10 bases align to TRBD2. The read terminates 4 residues ahead of where the CDR3 ends, so the germline J gene completes it. Per germline, CDR1 SGHSN and CDR2 HYEKVE. This CDR3 is 16 amino acids long. Germline trimming cut 0 bases from V and 0 bases from J; bases unmatched to any gene: 2.